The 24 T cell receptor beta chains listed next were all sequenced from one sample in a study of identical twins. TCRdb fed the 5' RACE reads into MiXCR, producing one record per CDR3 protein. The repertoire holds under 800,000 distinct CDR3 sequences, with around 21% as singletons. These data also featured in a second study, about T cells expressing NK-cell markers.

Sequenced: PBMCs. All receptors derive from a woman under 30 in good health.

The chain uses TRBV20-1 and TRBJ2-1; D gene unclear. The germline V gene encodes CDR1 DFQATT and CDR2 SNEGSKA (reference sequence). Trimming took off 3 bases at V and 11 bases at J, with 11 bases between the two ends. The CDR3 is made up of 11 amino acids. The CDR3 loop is CSARVTSKQFF. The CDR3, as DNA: TGCAGTGCTAGGGTAACAAGTAAGCAGTTCTTC.

This CDR3 is CASSRRLPKTYEQYF. As DNA, the CDR3 is TGTGCCAGCAGCCGTCGACTACCCAAAACCTACGAGCAGTACTTC. The chain links TRBV5-6 to TRBJ2-7; D might be TRBD2 (5 bases). The ends were cut back, 4 bases at V and 2 bases at J, with 16 bases in the middle. The CDR3 is 15 residues long. In germline, CDR1 is SGHDT, CDR2 YYEEEE. The complete variable domain, with remaining parts taken from reference TRBV5-6 and TRBJ2-7, reads DAGVTQSPTHLIKTRGQQVTLRCSPKSGHDTVSWYQQALGQGPQFIFQYYEEEERQRGNFPDRFSGHQFPNYSSELNVNALLLGDSALYLCASSRRLPKTYEQYFGPGTRLTVT.

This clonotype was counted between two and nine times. CDR3 sequence reads: CASRYRGSYEQYF. For the CDR3, the DNA is TGTGCCAGCAGATACAGGGGTTCCTACGAGCAGTACTTC. The J gene is TRBJ2-7, the V gene TRBV12-3 or TRBV12-4; 7 bases are shared with TRBD1. The CDR3 runs to 13 residues. Unmatched junction bases numbered 3, after V lost 6 bases and J lost 1 base.

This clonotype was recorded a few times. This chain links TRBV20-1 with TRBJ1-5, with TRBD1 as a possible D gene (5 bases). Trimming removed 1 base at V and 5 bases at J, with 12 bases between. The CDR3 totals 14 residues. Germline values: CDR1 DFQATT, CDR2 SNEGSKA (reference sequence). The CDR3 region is CSARVTEPYQPQHF. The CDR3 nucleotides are TGCAGTGCTAGAGTGACAGAACCCTATCAGCCCCAGCATTTT.

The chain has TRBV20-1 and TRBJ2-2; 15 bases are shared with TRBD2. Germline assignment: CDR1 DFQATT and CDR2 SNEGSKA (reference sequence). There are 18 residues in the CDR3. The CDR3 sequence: CRGHAPGLAGGGTGELFF. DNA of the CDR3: TGCAGGGGCCACGCTCCGGGACTAGCGGGAGGAGGCACCGGGGAGCTGTTTTTT.

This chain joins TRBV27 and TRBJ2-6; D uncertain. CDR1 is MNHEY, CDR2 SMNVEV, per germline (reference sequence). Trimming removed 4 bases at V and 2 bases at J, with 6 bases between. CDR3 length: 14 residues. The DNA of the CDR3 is TGTGCCAGCAGTTCTTCCCCTGGGGCCAACGTCCTGACTTTC. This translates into CASSSSPGANVLTF.

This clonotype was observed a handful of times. The CDR3: CSARDLVRAEAFF. The CDR3 DNA is TGCAGTGCTAGAGATCTGGTGAGGGCTGAAGCTTTCTTT. The chain recombines TRBV20-1 with TRBJ1-1; D gene uncertain. V lost 0 bases, J lost 6 bases, and 11 bases lay in between. Germline V gives CDR1 DFQATT, CDR2 SNEGSKA (reference sequence). This CDR3 has 13 amino acids.

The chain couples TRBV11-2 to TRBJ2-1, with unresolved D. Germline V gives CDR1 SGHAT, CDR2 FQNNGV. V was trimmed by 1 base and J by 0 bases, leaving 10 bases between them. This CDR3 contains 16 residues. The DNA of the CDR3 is TGTGCCAGCAGCTTAGGGGCCCCCAGCTCCTACAATGAGCAGTTCTTC. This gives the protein CASSLGAPSSYNEQFF.

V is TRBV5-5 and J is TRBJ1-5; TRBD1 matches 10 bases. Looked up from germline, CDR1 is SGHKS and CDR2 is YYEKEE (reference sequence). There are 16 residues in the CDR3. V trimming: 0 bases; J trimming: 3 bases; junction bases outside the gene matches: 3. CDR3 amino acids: CASSLGTGGNNQPQHF. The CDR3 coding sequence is TGTGCCAGCAGCTTGGGGACAGGGGGTAACAATCAGCCCCAGCATTTT.

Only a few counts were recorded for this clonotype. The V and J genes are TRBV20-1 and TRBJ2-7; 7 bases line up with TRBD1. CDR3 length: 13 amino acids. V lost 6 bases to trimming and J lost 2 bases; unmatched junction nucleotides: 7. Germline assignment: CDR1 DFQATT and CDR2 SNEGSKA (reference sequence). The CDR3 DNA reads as TGCAGTGCCCATTACAGGGGAACCTACGAGCAGTACTTC. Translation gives CSAHYRGTYEQYF.

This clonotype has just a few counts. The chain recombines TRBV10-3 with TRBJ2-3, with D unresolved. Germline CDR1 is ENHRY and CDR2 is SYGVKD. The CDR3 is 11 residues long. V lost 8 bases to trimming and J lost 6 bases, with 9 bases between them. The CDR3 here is CAIGPDDTQYF. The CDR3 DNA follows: TGTGCCATCGGCCCGGATGATACGCAGTATTTT.

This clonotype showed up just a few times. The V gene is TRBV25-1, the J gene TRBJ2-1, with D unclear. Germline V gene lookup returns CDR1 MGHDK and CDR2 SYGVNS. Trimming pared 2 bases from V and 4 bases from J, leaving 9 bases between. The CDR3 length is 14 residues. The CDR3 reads CASSELERYNEQFF. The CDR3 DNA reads TGTGCCAGCAGTGAACTAGAGAGATACAATGAGCAGTTCTTC.

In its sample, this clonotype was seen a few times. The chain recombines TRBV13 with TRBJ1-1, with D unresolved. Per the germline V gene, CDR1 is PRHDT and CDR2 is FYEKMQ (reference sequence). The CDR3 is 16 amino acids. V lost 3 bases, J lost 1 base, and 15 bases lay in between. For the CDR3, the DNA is TGTGCCAGCAGCTTTGTTCGGGTAAGCCCGAACACTGAAGCTTTCTTT. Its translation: CASSFVRVSPNTEAFF.

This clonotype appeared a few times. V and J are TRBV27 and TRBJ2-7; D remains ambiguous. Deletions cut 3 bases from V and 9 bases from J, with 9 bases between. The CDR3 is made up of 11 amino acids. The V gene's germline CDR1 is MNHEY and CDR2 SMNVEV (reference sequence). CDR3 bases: TGTGCCAGCAGTTTCGGCGGCCGGCAGTACTTC. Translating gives CASSFGGRQYF.

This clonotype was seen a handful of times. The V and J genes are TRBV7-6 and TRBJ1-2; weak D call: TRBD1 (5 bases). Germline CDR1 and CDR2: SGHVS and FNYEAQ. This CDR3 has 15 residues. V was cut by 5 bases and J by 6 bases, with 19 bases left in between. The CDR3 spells CASSPRAGYGNGYTF. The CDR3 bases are TGTGCCAGCAGCCCTAGGGCAGGGTACGGAAATGGCTACACCTTC.

CDR3 in DNA: TGTGCCATCAGTGCCCCTAGCGGGAGGCACAATGAGCAGTTCTTC. This encodes CAISAPSGRHNEQFF. J is TRBJ2-1 and V is TRBV10-3; 11 nucleotides match TRBD2. The CDR3 has 15 amino acids. V shed 4 bases, J shed 5 bases, and the junction held 4 bases outside the gene matches. Germline CDR1 ENHRY, CDR2 SYGVKD.

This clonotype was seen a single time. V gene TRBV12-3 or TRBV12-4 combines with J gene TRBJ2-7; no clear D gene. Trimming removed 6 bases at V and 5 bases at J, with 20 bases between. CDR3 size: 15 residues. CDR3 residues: CASSPYRSIGHEQYF. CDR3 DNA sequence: TGTGCCAGCAGCCCATACCGTAGTATTGGCCACGAGCAGTACTTC.

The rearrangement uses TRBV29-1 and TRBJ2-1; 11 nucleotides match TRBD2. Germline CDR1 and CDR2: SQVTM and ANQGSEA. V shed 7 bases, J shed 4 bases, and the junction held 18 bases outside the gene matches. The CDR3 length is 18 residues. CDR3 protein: CSAITTGLAGGQYNEQFF. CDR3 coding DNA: TGCAGCGCCATAACCACAGGATTAGCGGGGGGGCAGTACAATGAGCAGTTCTTC.

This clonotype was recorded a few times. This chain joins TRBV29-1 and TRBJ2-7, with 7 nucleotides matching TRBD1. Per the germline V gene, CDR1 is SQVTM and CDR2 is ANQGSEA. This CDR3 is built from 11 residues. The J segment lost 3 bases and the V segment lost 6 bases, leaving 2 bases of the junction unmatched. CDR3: CSVWTGYEQYF. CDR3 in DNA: TGCAGCGTGTGGACAGGCTACGAGCAGTACTTC.

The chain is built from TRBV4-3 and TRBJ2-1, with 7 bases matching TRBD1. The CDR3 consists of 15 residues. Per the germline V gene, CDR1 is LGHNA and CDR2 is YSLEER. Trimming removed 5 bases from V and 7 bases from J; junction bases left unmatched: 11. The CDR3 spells CASSFDRAFGNEQFF. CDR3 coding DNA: TGCGCCAGCAGCTTCGACAGGGCGTTCGGAAATGAGCAGTTCTTC.

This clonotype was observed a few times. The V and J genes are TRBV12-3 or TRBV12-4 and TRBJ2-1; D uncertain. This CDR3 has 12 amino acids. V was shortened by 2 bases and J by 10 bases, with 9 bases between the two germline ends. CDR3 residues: CASSLLLGEQFF. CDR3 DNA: TGTGCCAGCAGTTTACTCCTCGGCGAGCAGTTCTTC.

The CDR3 DNA is TGCAGTGCTAGAGGGACAGCTTACGAGCAGTACTTC. It is translated as CSARGTAYEQYF. The V gene is TRBV20-1, the J gene TRBJ2-7, with a possible D match to TRBD1 (6 bases). This CDR3 region has 12 residues. From germline, CDR1 is DFQATT and CDR2 SNEGSKA (reference sequence). V shed 1 base and J shed 4 bases, with 8 bases lying between them.

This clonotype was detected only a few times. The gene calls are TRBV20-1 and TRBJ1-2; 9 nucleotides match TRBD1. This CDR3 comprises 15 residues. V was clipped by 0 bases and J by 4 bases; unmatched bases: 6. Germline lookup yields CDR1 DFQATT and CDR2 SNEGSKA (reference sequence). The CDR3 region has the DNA TGCAGTGCTAGAGATTTGACAGGGGGAACCTATGGCTACACCTTC. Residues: CSARDLTGGTYGYTF.

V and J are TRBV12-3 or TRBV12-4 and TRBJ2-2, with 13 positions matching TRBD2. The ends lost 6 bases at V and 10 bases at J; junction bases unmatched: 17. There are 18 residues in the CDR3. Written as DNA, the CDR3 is TGTGCCAGCAGCCGACAGGGGGGGGGACTAGCGGGATTCACGGAGCTGTTTTTT. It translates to CASSRQGGGLAGFTELFF.